These T cell receptor beta chains were read from a single sample in a study of long-term antiretroviral therapy in people with HIV. Produced via immunoSEQ multiplex PCR; TCRdb's table is partial and in-frame only. The sample lists 25,000 to 40,000 clones, 70% to 90% occurring once. Sequenced here: unsorted PBMCs, sampled 1.1 years after starting antiretroviral therapy. These receptors were collected from a man younger than 35 with HIV. Both conserved end residues are part of each CDR3. D genes are given only for firm matches. Clone size is not always given. Where it is, it says once, few, many or a class for expanded clones.

v_gene	abundance	d_gene	j_gene	CDR3aa	CDR3nt
TRBV27	-	-	TRBJ2-7	CASSYPPPGYSYEQYF	TGTGCCAGCAGTTACCCCCCGCCGGGCTACTCCTACGAGCAGTACTTC
TRBV28	-	TRBD1	TRBJ2-5	CASSSTGTGETQYF	TGTGCCAGCAGTTCGACAGGGACGGGGGAGACCCAGTACTTC
TRBV28	-	TRBD1	TRBJ1-2	CASSFLPGQGNYGYTF	TGTGCCAGCAGTTTCCTCCCGGGACAGGGAAACTATGGCTACACCTTC
TRBV27	-	-	TRBJ1-5	CASSLSSNQPQHF	TGTGCCAGCAGTTTATCGAGCAATCAGCCCCAGCATTTT
TRBV5-6	few	-	TRBJ1-4	CASSSDRIEKLFF	TGTGCCAGCAGTTCTGACAGGATTGAAAAACTGTTTTTT
TRBV29-1	-	TRBD1	TRBJ1-6	CSVKGQGVNSPLHF	TGCAGCGTCAAGGGACAGGGAGTCAATTCACCCCTCCACTTT
TRBV7-9	-	-	TRBJ2-3	CASESRGTDTQYF	TGTGCCAGCGAGTCGCGTGGCACAGATACGCAGTATTTT
TRBV7-7	-	TRBD2	TRBJ2-1	CASSLGTSGGGEQFF	TGTGCTAGCAGCTTAGGTACTAGCGGGGGAGGAGAGCAGTTCTTC
TRBV18	-	TRBD1	TRBJ1-5	CASSRSDRQGGQPQHF	TGTGCCAGCTCACGCTCGGATAGACAGGGAGGCCAGCCCCAGCATTTT
TRBV27	-	-	TRBJ1-3	CASSLWGEPRGTIYF	TGTGCCAGCAGCCTTTGGGGTGAACCCCGAGGCACCATATATTTT
TRBV19	few	-	TRBJ1-5	CASSMIGEGQPQHF	TGTGCCAGTAGTATGATAGGCGAGGGACAGCCCCAGCATTTT
TRBV28	-	-	TRBJ1-1	CASSPFGRTEAFF	TGTGCCAGCAGTCCGTTCGGAAGAACTGAAGCTTTCTTT
TRBV2	-	-	TRBJ2-1	CARTPGTVYNEQFF	TGTGCCAGAACCCCTGGGACCGTGTACAATGAGCAGTTCTTC
TRBV28	-	-	TRBJ1-1	CASTPPRGQDTEAFF	TGTGCCAGCACCCCCCCCCGGGGGCAGGACACTGAAGCTTTCTTT
TRBV2	-	-	TRBJ2-7	CASSEQGPSYEQYF	TGTGCCAGCAGTGAACAGGGTCCTAGCTACGAGCAGTACTTC
TRBV5-1	-	-	TRBJ2-1	CASRNIQGVTWQFF	TGCGCCAGCAGGAATATACAGGGTGTTACGTGGCAGTTCTTC
TRBV2	-	-	TRBJ1-2	CASPGGRRGYTF	TGTGCCAGTCCCGGGGGGCGTAGGGGCTACACCTTC
TRBV30	-	TRBD1	TRBJ1-4	CAWRRQGADEKLFF	TGTGCCTGGAGGCGACAGGGGGCAGATGAAAAACTGTTTTTT
TRBV6-5	-	-	TRBJ1-5	CASSPRIGNQPQHF	TGTGCCAGCAGTCCCCGAATAGGCAATCAGCCCCAGCATTTT
TRBV4-1	few	-	TRBJ1-5	CASSQETDSNQPQHF	TGCGCCAGCAGCCAAGAGACGGATAGCAATCAGCCCCAGCATTTT
TRBV30	-	TRBD1	TRBJ1-1	CAWSSGTGGEAFF	TGTGCCTGGAGTTCTGGGACAGGGGGCGAAGCTTTCTTT
TRBV5-4	-	-	TRBJ1-2	CASSPGQPKVGYGYTF	TGTGCCAGCAGCCCCGGGCAGCCGAAGGTAGGCTATGGCTACACCTTC
TRBV19	-	TRBD2	TRBJ2-3	CASTHWASGSSTDTQYF	TGTGCCAGTACTCACTGGGCTAGCGGTTCTAGCACAGATACGCAGTATTTT
TRBV7-2	-	TRBD2	TRBJ2-3	CASSLRKLAGGPTDTQYF	TGTGCCAGCAGCTTAAGAAAACTAGCGGGAGGGCCCACAGATACGCAGTATTTT
TRBV4-1	once	-	TRBJ2-3	CASSQSRTSTDTQYF	TGCGCCAGCAGCCAGAGTAGGACCTCCACAGATACGCAGTATTTT
TRBV28	-	-	TRBJ2-7	CASSLCTNRVTYEQYF	TGTGCCAGCAGTTTATGTACGAACAGGGTTACCTACGAGCAGTACTTC
TRBV11-2	-	TRBD2	TRBJ2-3	CASSLLLAGGLTDTQYF	TGTGCCAGCAGCTTATTACTAGCGGGGGGACTCACAGATACGCAGTATTTT
TRBV19	-	-	TRBJ1-3	CASSVAGNTIYF	TGTGCCAGTAGTGTCGCTGGAAACACCATATATTTT
TRBV7-6	-	TRBD2	TRBJ2-7	CASSPQGTSGSYEQYF	TGTGCCAGCAGCCCCCAAGGGACTAGCGGTTCCTACGAGCAGTACTTC
TRBV6-1	-	-	TRBJ1-2	CASRQVQVLYGYTF	TGTGCCAGCAGGCAAGTACAGGTTCTCTATGGCTACACCTTC
TRBV6-5	-	-	TRBJ1-1	CASSYERTVNTEAFF	TGTGCCAGCAGTTACGAACGGACGGTTAACACTGAAGCTTTCTTT
TRBV13	-	-	TRBJ1-2	CASSLDRQPQGNYGYTF	TGTGCCAGCAGCTTGGATCGTCAGCCGCAGGGTAACTATGGCTACACCTTC
TRBV30	-	-	TRBJ1-2	CAWSAGQNYGYTF	TGTGCCTGGAGCGCCGGACAGAACTATGGCTACACCTTC
TRBV19	-	-	TRBJ2-2	CASSTQGIKKLFF	TGTGCCAGTAGTACCCAGGGGATAAAGAAGCTGTTTTTT
TRBV19	-	TRBD2	TRBJ2-1	CASSIDGGARIGSGNEQFF	TGTGCCAGTAGTATAGACGGGGGGGCCCGGATAGGGAGCGGCAATGAGCAGTTCTTC
TRBV5-4	-	TRBD2	TRBJ2-5	CASSQGSSGGAGETQYF	TGTGCCAGCAGCCAGGGCTCTAGCGGGGGGGCCGGAGAGACCCAGTACTTC
TRBV5-1	-	-	TRBJ1-4	CASSVTGTVDEKLFF	TGCGCCAGCAGCGTAACCGGGACCGTCGATGAAAAACTGTTTTTT
TRBV18	-	TRBD1	TRBJ1-3	CASSQDRAGNTIYF	TGTGCCAGCTCACAAGACAGGGCTGGAAACACCATATATTTT
TRBV4-1	-	-	TRBJ1-3	CASSQDPTVGNTIYF	TGCGCCAGCAGCCAAGATCCGACAGTCGGAAACACCATATATTTT
TRBV18	-	-	TRBJ2-1	CASSPWDPPLSTNEQFF	TGTGCCAGCTCACCTTGGGACCCTCCTTTATCCACCAATGAGCAGTTCTTC